The entry below describes one T cell receptor (beta chain). What it recognizes is unknown. Trimming cost V 3 bases and J 4 bases, with 16 bases left between them. This CDR3 has 16 residues. Per germline, CDR1 MGHRA and CDR2 YSYEKL. The data are from a study of graft-versus-host responses after intestinal transplantation. Study-level findings and limits: When patients had graft-donor T cell macrochimerism, their allografts held high graft-versus-host to host-versus-graft clonal ratios. The study associated peak circulating GvH clone levels with early post-transplant HvG declines.

Clones were read by immunoSEQ multiplex PCR, and TCRdb kept only the in-frame ones, dropping some. The table shows some 40,000 clones, with over 90% occurring only once. The specimen was unstimulated CD8+ T cells sorted from spleen or lymph node cells, collected before transplant. The chain is built from TRBV4-1 and TRBJ2-1; D is unclear. The TCR comes from a human donor who was the organ donor for an intestinal transplant. The CDR3 loop reads CASSHPFVAIYNEQFF. The CDR3 DNA sequence: TGCGCCAGCAGCCACCCCTTTGTGGCAATTTACAATGAGCAGTTCTTC.